The present entry profiles one TCR beta chain with its context. This clonotype was detected a few times. Its antigen is unknown. Per-base qualities were not stored, and no clone one base away is much larger. These data belong to a study of identical twins (dated by TCRdb to 2016 to 2017). Looking at the study overall: The study deep-sequenced TCR alpha and beta repertoires from monozygotic twins, unrelated adults of various ages and cord blood to test whether fetal clonotypes persist. Replicate twin experiments were performed at different times using different library preparation protocols to rule out contamination.

Every donor in the study was a healthy Caucasian. Three pairs of female monozygotic twins, all aged roughly 18 to 29 years, were included in the twin cohort. Peripheral blood mononuclear cells were used as the source from which RNA for TCR libraries was isolated. The germline ends are 10 bases apart after V is trimmed by 4 bases and J by 1 base. The germline V gene supplies CDR1 SQVTM and CDR2 ANQGSEA. The CDR3 holds 13 amino acids from the cysteine to the phenylalanine. Only the CDR3 DNA stays, 39 bases, in frame from base 1. The library was produced with 5' RACE. Sequencing instrument: Illumina HiSeq 2000. A universal primer binding site was introduced by template switching, and a unique molecular identifier was present in the final cDNA, enabling accurate counting of TCR cDNA molecules. Specific primers in the conserved constant-segment region were used to synthesize first-strand cDNA for the TCR alpha and beta chains. Each cDNA library was double barcoded, with a SMART-Mk sample barcode plus Illumina barcodes, to control for contamination. TruSeq adapter sequences along with Illumina sample barcodes were introduced in two successive PCR steps. The TCR alpha and beta cDNA libraries were sequenced on the Illumina HiSeq platform using custom primers. As for the authors' bioinformatics: MiGEC was used to process raw reads and extract unique molecular identifiers, and MiXCR was used to find CDR3 positions. For each individual, recombination models were inferred using an EM algorithm with the repgenHMM and IGoR tools. Shared clonotype analysis was performed with the tcR package in R, normalizing sharing by the product of cloneset sizes. To study raw recombination free of thymic and clonal selection effects, out-of-frame nonproductive sequences were analyzed. TCRdb itself trimmed the public reads at Q25 with fastp, ran MiXCR and retained productive beta chains. Each entry is one CDR3 protein sequence, shown with its most common DNA and genes. The V and J calls and clone size come from TCRdb's table, not from the authors' own analysis. This sample comprises fewer than 900,000 distinct CDR3 sequences, 15% to 20% of them detected only once. Around 13% of the sample is held by the ten biggest clonotypes.

The research as a whole found: Because the same donors could not be followed over many years, the conclusions relied on cross-sectional statistical analysis. Out-of-frame TCR alpha sequences shared between twins showed an excess of low generation-probability sequences compared with coincidental sharing between unrelated individuals. The excess sharing between twins in beta out-of-frame sequences was weaker because fewer shared sequences reduced the signal-to-noise ratio. Abundant cord blood beta clonotypes carried fewer insertions; young adult naive repertoires showed a weaker similar trend, while memory repertoires showed none. Zero-insertion analyses could be partly confounded by invariant T cells such as MAIT and iNKT, though diverse VJ usage argued against such confounding for most clonotypes. Out-of-frame TCR alpha sharing in monozygotic twins was systematically underestimated by recombination models, whereas sharing between unrelated individuals was in agreement with the recombination models.

These sequences were also reported in another study, on T cells expressing NK-cell markers. Taken from the second paper: In sorted CD3+CD56+NKG2C+, CD3+CD56+NKG2C- and CD3+CD56-NKG2C+ T-cell subsets from about 8 donors, TCR beta-chain repertoires were profiled. Among the eight sequenced donors, only one was HCMV-seronegative, while the other seven were HCMV-seropositive. In several experiments an anti-gammadeltaTCR antibody was added to restrict sorting to alphabetaTCR-expressing T cells. For six donors, the dominant CD3+CD56+NKG2C+ clonotypes were among the top 10 CD8+ clonotypes and accounted for roughly 1.0-8% of CD8+ T cells. Those dominant clonotypes were again the most abundant among CD3+CD56-NKG2C+ cells in several donors, at about 25-65%. It remained unclear whether the expanded NKG2C-expressing T cell clones were specific for HCMV antigens. The eight sequenced donors were randomly selected healthy volunteers, three men and five women. HCMV-specific IgG was detected in serum with a commercial ELISA kit to determine HCMV serostatus. Bulk peripheral blood T-cell repertoires were additionally sequenced from unsorted PBMC for a handful of donors. MIGEC was used to demultiplex reads and group the reads by UMI, and MiTCR was used to assemble and quantify clonotypes. Only TCR cDNA sequences supported by at least two reads were kept to exclude erroneous sequences. The tcR package was used for downstream repertoire analysis, with clonotypes matched between fractions based on CDR3 nucleotide sequence plus V segment. Antigen specificity was annotated against VDJdb with VDJmatch, allowing one amino acid substitution in CDR3.

Sequenced sample: PBMCs. The rearranged chain carries TRBV29-1 and TRBJ2-5; a tentative D call is TRBD2 (6 bases match). The sequence derives from a woman aged 18-29 years in good health. The encoded CDR3 is CSVGRDSQETQYF. Read as DNA, the sequence is TGCAGCGTTGGTAGGGACTCCCAAGAGACCCAGTACTTC.